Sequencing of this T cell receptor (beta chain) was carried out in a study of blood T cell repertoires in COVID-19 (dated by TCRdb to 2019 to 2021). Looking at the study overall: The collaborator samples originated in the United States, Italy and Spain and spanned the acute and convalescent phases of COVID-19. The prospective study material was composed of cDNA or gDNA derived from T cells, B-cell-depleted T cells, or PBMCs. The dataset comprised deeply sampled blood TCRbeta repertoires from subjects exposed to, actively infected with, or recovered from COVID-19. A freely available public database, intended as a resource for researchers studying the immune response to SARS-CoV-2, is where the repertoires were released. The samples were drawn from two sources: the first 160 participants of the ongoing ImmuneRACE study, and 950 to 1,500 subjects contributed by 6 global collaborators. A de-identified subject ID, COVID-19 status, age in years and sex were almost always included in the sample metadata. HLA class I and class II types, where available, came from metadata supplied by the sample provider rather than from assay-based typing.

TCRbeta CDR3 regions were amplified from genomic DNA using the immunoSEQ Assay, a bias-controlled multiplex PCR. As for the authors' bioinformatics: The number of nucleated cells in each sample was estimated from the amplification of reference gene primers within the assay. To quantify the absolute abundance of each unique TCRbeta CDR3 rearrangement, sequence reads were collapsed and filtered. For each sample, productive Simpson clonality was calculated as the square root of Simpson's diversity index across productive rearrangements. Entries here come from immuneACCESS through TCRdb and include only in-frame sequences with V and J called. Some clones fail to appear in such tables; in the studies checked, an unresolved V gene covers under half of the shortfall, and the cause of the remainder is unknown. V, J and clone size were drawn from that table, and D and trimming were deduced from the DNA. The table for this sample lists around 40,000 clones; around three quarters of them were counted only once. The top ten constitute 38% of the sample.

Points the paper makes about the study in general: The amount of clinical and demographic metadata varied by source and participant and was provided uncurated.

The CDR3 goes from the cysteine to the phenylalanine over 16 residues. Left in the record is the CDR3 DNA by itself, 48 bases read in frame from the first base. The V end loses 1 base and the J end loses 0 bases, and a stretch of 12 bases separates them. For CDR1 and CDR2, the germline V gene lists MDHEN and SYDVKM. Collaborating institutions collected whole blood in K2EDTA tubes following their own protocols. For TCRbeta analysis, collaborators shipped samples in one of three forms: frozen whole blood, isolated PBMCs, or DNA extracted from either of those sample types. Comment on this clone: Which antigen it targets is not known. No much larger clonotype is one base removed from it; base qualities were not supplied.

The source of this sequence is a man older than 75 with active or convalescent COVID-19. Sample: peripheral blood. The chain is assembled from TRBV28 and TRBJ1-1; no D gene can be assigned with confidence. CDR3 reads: CASSLLGFGVNTEAFF. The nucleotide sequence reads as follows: TGTGCCAGCAGTTTATTAGGTTTCGGGGTGAACACTGAAGCTTTCTTT.